This is a list of T cell receptor beta chains from one sample in a study of cytomegalovirus exposure and HLA in healthy donors. Clones were read by immunoSEQ multiplex PCR, and TCRdb kept only the in-frame ones, dropping some. The sample lists more than 85,000 clones; 73% were seen once. The sequencing sample was made of PBMCs. The receptor source for this set is a middle-aged man in good health and CMV-seronegative. CDR3s include the opening cysteine and the closing phenylalanine or tryptophan. Each record gives: J gene, clone size, V gene, D gene, CDR3 DNA, CDR3 protein. The D gene is left open where the match is weak. Some rows have no size entry. The others give once, few or many, or a class for an expanded clone.

j_call: TRBJ2-7; clone_size: -; v_call: TRBV7-2; d_call: -; cdr3_nt: TGTGCCAGCAGCCGGGACTCTCTGGGCGAGCAGTACTTC; cdr3_aa: CASSRDSLGEQYF
j_call: TRBJ2-3; clone_size: -; v_call: TRBV11-2; d_call: -; cdr3_nt: TGTGCCAGCAGCTCCTATCGCACAGATACGCAGTATTTT; cdr3_aa: CASSSYRTDTQYF
j_call: TRBJ1-5; clone_size: -; v_call: TRBV19; d_call: -; cdr3_nt: TGTGCCAGTAGTTTCACAGATTCCAATCAGCCCCAGCATTTT; cdr3_aa: CASSFTDSNQPQHF
j_call: TRBJ2-1; clone_size: few; v_call: TRBV5-6; d_call: TRBD2; cdr3_nt: TGTGCCAGCAGCTTGAGGAGCGGGGGGGCCTACAATGAGCAGTTCTTC; cdr3_aa: CASSLRSGGAYNEQFF
j_call: TRBJ2-5; clone_size: -; v_call: TRBV29-1; d_call: TRBD2; cdr3_nt: TGCAGCGTTGATCCGGCTAGCGGTTCTCAGGAGACCCAGTACTTC; cdr3_aa: CSVDPASGSQETQYF
j_call: TRBJ2-1; clone_size: -; v_call: TRBV19; d_call: TRBD2; cdr3_nt: TGTGCCAGTGTGACTAGCGGGGGACGCTACAATGAGCAGTTCTTC; cdr3_aa: CASVTSGGRYNEQFF
j_call: TRBJ1-1; clone_size: -; v_call: TRBV7-9; d_call: -; cdr3_nt: TGTGCCAGCAGCTCTCAGGGTAGCACTGAAGCTTTCTTT; cdr3_aa: CASSSQGSTEAFF
j_call: TRBJ2-7; clone_size: -; v_call: TRBV6-6; d_call: TRBD2; cdr3_nt: TGTGCCAGCAGGGGAATAGCGGGAGCAGCCTCCTACGAGCAGTACTTC; cdr3_aa: CASRGIAGAASYEQYF
j_call: TRBJ2-7; clone_size: -; v_call: TRBV30; d_call: -; cdr3_nt: TGTGCCTGGAGTGACCCGGGCTACGAGCAGTACTTC; cdr3_aa: CAWSDPGYEQYF
j_call: TRBJ2-7; clone_size: -; v_call: TRBV2; d_call: -; cdr3_nt: TGTGCCAGCACAGGACTTCAGGCCGAGCAGTACTTC; cdr3_aa: CASTGLQAEQYF
j_call: TRBJ1-2; clone_size: -; v_call: TRBV4-3; d_call: -; cdr3_nt: TGCGCCAGCAGCCAAGATAGGGGAGGTGGCTACACCTTC; cdr3_aa: CASSQDRGGGYTF
j_call: TRBJ2-1; clone_size: -; v_call: TRBV6-5; d_call: TRBD2; cdr3_nt: TGTGCCAGCAGACTGACTAGCGGGGTACCGAATGAGCAGTTCTTC; cdr3_aa: CASRLTSGVPNEQFF
j_call: TRBJ2-1; clone_size: -; v_call: TRBV7-9; d_call: TRBD2; cdr3_nt: TGTGCCAGCAGCTTACAACTAGCGGTGAACAATGAGCAGTTCTTC; cdr3_aa: CASSLQLAVNNEQFF
j_call: TRBJ2-7; clone_size: -; v_call: TRBV6-1; d_call: -; cdr3_nt: TGTGCCAGCAGTGGATTAGGGGCCTCCTACGAGCAGTACTTC; cdr3_aa: CASSGLGASYEQYF
j_call: TRBJ1-2; clone_size: -; v_call: TRBV30; d_call: -; cdr3_nt: TGTGCCTGGGCTAACAGGGAACGTAGCTATGGCTACACCTTC; cdr3_aa: CAWANRERSYGYTF
j_call: TRBJ2-7; clone_size: -; v_call: TRBV11-2; d_call: TRBD2; cdr3_nt: TGTGCCAGCAGCTTAGGGGTGGGAGGGTGCGAGCAGTACTTC; cdr3_aa: CASSLGVGGCEQYF
j_call: TRBJ1-2; clone_size: -; v_call: TRBV28; d_call: TRBD1; cdr3_nt: TGTGCCAGCAAAAGCCCGGCAGGGGGTGTGCGGTATGGCTACACCTTC; cdr3_aa: CASKSPAGGVRYGYTF
j_call: TRBJ2-7; clone_size: -; v_call: TRBV7-9; d_call: -; cdr3_nt: TGTGCCAGCAGCTCACAGGGAACCTACGAGCAGTACTTC; cdr3_aa: CASSSQGTYEQYF
j_call: TRBJ2-3; clone_size: -; v_call: TRBV13; d_call: -; cdr3_nt: TGTGCCAGCAGCGACGCGGCTGAAGATACGCAGTATTTT; cdr3_aa: CASSDAAEDTQYF
j_call: TRBJ2-5; clone_size: -; v_call: TRBV30; d_call: -; cdr3_nt: TGTGCCTGGGGCCCGGGGTACCAAGAGACCCAGTACTTC; cdr3_aa: CAWGPGYQETQYF
j_call: TRBJ2-3; clone_size: once; v_call: TRBV4-3; d_call: -; cdr3_nt: TGCGCCAGCAGCCCAAGCAGGGGCCCTAGCACAGATACGCAGTATTTT; cdr3_aa: CASSPSRGPSTDTQYF
j_call: TRBJ2-3; clone_size: -; v_call: TRBV11-2; d_call: -; cdr3_nt: TGTGCCAGCAGCCCTCTAGGCGGGGCCAGTCAAGATACGCAGTATTTT; cdr3_aa: CASSPLGGASQDTQYF
j_call: TRBJ2-7; clone_size: -; v_call: TRBV6-1; d_call: -; cdr3_nt: TGTGCCAGCAGTGAAGAAGAGGAGAACGAGCAGTACTTC; cdr3_aa: CASSEEEENEQYF
j_call: TRBJ1-1; clone_size: -; v_call: TRBV6-1; d_call: -; cdr3_nt: TGTGCCAGCAGGCTACGACAGAACACTGAAGCTTTCTTT; cdr3_aa: CASRLRQNTEAFF
j_call: TRBJ1-3; clone_size: -; v_call: TRBV7-2; d_call: -; cdr3_nt: TGTGCCAGCAGCTTAGTGCGGGGAAACACCATATATTTT; cdr3_aa: CASSLVRGNTIYF
j_call: TRBJ1-1; clone_size: -; v_call: TRBV18; d_call: -; cdr3_nt: TGTGCCAGCTCACCCTACAGGCATCAATCGAACACTGAAGCTTTCTTT; cdr3_aa: CASSPYRHQSNTEAFF
j_call: TRBJ1-2; clone_size: -; v_call: TRBV29-1; d_call: TRBD1; cdr3_nt: TGCAGCGTGGGGACAGGGGACTATGGCTACACCTTC; cdr3_aa: CSVGTGDYGYTF
j_call: TRBJ1-1; clone_size: -; v_call: TRBV7-3; d_call: TRBD1; cdr3_nt: TGTGCCAGCAGCCTCCAATCCGGGACAGGGGGTTCAAGAAACACTGAAGCTTTCTTT; cdr3_aa: CASSLQSGTGGSRNTEAFF
j_call: TRBJ2-2; clone_size: few; v_call: TRBV2; d_call: -; cdr3_nt: TGTGCCAGCGGGGTAGACAGGCGCGACACCGGGGAGCTGTTTTTT; cdr3_aa: CASGVDRRDTGELFF
j_call: TRBJ2-7; clone_size: -; v_call: TRBV5-6; d_call: -; cdr3_nt: TGTGCCAGCAGCGGTAGCTACGAGCAGTACTTC; cdr3_aa: CASSGSYEQYF
j_call: TRBJ2-7; clone_size: -; v_call: TRBV18; d_call: -; cdr3_nt: TGTGCCAGCTCACCCTTTACCTACGAGCAGTACTTC; cdr3_aa: CASSPFTYEQYF
j_call: TRBJ1-6; clone_size: once; v_call: TRBV4-2; d_call: -; cdr3_nt: TGTGCCAGCAGCCAACGGGGATTTACCACTAATTCACCCCTCCACTTT; cdr3_aa: CASSQRGFTTNSPLHF
j_call: TRBJ1-1; clone_size: -; v_call: TRBV4-3; d_call: -; cdr3_nt: TGCGCCAGCAGCCAGGCACCGGGATTTGAAGCTTTCTTT; cdr3_aa: CASSQAPGFEAFF
j_call: TRBJ2-7; clone_size: -; v_call: TRBV7-9; d_call: -; cdr3_nt: TGTGCCAGCAGCTCTCTTTCCTACGAGCAGTACTTC; cdr3_aa: CASSSLSYEQYF
j_call: TRBJ2-7; clone_size: few; v_call: TRBV27; d_call: -; cdr3_nt: TGTGCCAGCAGTCGGACGGGAAGCTCCTACGAGCAGTACTTC; cdr3_aa: CASSRTGSSYEQYF
j_call: TRBJ2-2; clone_size: -; v_call: TRBV7-3; d_call: -; cdr3_nt: TGTGCCAGCAGCTCGGTCTTAAACACCGGGGAGCTGTTTTTC; cdr3_aa: CASSSVLNTGELFF
j_call: TRBJ1-2; clone_size: -; v_call: TRBV29-1; d_call: -; cdr3_nt: TGCAGCGTTGAAGATCCGGGACATCTAAACTATGGCTACACCTTC; cdr3_aa: CSVEDPGHLNYGYTF
j_call: TRBJ2-7; clone_size: -; v_call: TRBV29-1; d_call: TRBD2; cdr3_nt: TGCAGCGTTAGCGGGGCCTCCTACGAGCAGTACTTC; cdr3_aa: CSVSGASYEQYF
j_call: TRBJ2-1; clone_size: -; v_call: TRBV4-3; d_call: -; cdr3_nt: TGCGCCAGCAGCCAAAAGATAGGAGCGGACAGCTCCTACAATGAGCAGTTCTTC; cdr3_aa: CASSQKIGADSSYNEQFF
j_call: TRBJ2-3; clone_size: -; v_call: TRBV11-1; d_call: TRBD1; cdr3_nt: TGTGCCAGCAGCTTAAGCCCGGGACAGGGGGTAGATACGCAGTATTTT; cdr3_aa: CASSLSPGQGVDTQYF
j_call: TRBJ2-4; clone_size: -; v_call: TRBV18; d_call: TRBD1; cdr3_nt: TGTGCCAGCTCACCCAACGGGTTGGACAGGGTAAACATTCAGTACTTC; cdr3_aa: CASSPNGLDRVNIQYF
j_call: TRBJ1-4; clone_size: -; v_call: TRBV27; d_call: -; cdr3_nt: TGTGCCAGCGGGCTGCCAACTAATGAAAAACTGTTTTTT; cdr3_aa: CASGLPTNEKLFF
j_call: TRBJ2-2; clone_size: few; v_call: TRBV14; d_call: TRBD1; cdr3_nt: TGTGCCAACGAACCGGGACAGAATAACACCGGGGAGCTGTTTTTT; cdr3_aa: CANEPGQNNTGELFF
j_call: TRBJ1-2; clone_size: -; v_call: TRBV7-2; d_call: -; cdr3_nt: TGTGCCAGCAGCTTCCCCGGACAAGACTATGGCTACACCTTC; cdr3_aa: CASSFPGQDYGYTF
j_call: TRBJ2-2; clone_size: -; v_call: TRBV15; d_call: TRBD2; cdr3_nt: TGTGCCACCAGCAGAGATCGGGCGGGGGGTCGGGAGCTGTTTTTT; cdr3_aa: CATSRDRAGGRELFF
j_call: TRBJ1-5; clone_size: -; v_call: TRBV19; d_call: -; cdr3_nt: TGTGCCAGTAGCCTCCTCCGGGGGGCTAGGAGCAATCAGCCCCAGCATTTT; cdr3_aa: CASSLLRGARSNQPQHF
j_call: TRBJ2-2; clone_size: -; v_call: TRBV7-3; d_call: TRBD2; cdr3_nt: TGTGCCAGCAGCTTGATAGCGGGGGGTACCGGGGAGCTGTTTTTT; cdr3_aa: CASSLIAGGTGELFF
j_call: TRBJ2-7; clone_size: medium-sized; v_call: TRBV19; d_call: TRBD1; cdr3_nt: TGTGCCAGTAGTACCATGACAGGGGACGAGCAGTACTTC; cdr3_aa: CASSTMTGDEQYF
j_call: TRBJ1-3; clone_size: -; v_call: TRBV11-2; d_call: -; cdr3_nt: TGTGCCAGCAGCTCCCCTGGCCTCTCTGGAAACACCATATATTTT; cdr3_aa: CASSSPGLSGNTIYF